Listed here are 29 T cell receptor beta chains from one sample, sequenced in a study of blood T cell repertoires in COVID-19. The repertoire was sequenced with immunoSEQ multiplex PCR; TCRdb's copy has only in-frame clones and lacks some. Here the sample spans approximately 290,000 clones, around 85% being singletons. Sequencing used peripheral blood. The origin of the receptors is a human donor with COVID-19, enrolled during active disease. The donor label of this sample is uncertain.

The chain employs TRBV7-9 and TRBJ1-5; D is unclear. This CDR3 is 13 amino acids long. Germline V gene sequence: CDR1 SEHNR, CDR2 FQNEAQ (reference sequence). V gave up 3 bases and J gave up 4 bases, with 7 bases separating them. CDR3: CASSFAENQPQHF. The CDR3 coding sequence is TGTGCCAGCAGCTTCGCAGAAAATCAGCCCCAGCATTTT.

The chain has TRBV15 and TRBJ1-3; 8 bases map to TRBD1. CDR1 LNHNV and CDR2 YYDKDF come from the germline V gene (reference sequence). The length of the CDR3 is 15 residues. The ends lost 9 bases at V and 1 base at J; junction bases unmatched: 8. CDR3: CATRPGTGSGNTIYF. The CDR3 DNA is TGTGCCACGAGACCCGGGACAGGATCTGGAAACACCATATATTTT. Combining the CDR3 with reference TRBV15 and TRBJ1-3 gives the whole variable domain DAMVIQNPRYQVTQFGKPVTLSCSQTLNHNVMYWYQQKSSQAPKLLFHYYDKDFNNEADTPDNFQSRRPNTSFCFLDIRSPGLGDTAMYLCATRPGTGSGNTIYFGEGSWLTVV.

This chain joins TRBV7-9 and TRBJ2-7; tentative D call: TRBD2 (6 bases). Deletions cut 1 base from V and 3 bases from J, with 13 bases between. Germline CDR1 SEHNR, CDR2 FQNEAQ (reference sequence). The CDR3 has 15 amino acids. The CDR3 DNA sequence: TGTGCCAGCAGCTTAGTAGTCGGGAGAGTCTACGAGCAGTACTTC. As protein: CASSLVVGRVYEQYF.

This clone showed up just a few times. The gene calls are TRBV7-9 and TRBJ2-2; the D gene is possibly TRBD1 (5 bases). The CDR3 has 16 residues. V lost 7 bases and J lost 0, with 15 bases in between. Looked up from germline, CDR1 is SEHNR and CDR2 is FQNEAQ (reference sequence). In nucleotides, the CDR3 is TGTGCCAGCACCCACTGGGGCGCATCGAACACCGGGGAGCTGTTTTTT. Encoded protein: CASTHWGASNTGELFF.

This clone was observed a few times. V and J are TRBV12-3 or TRBV12-4 and TRBJ2-1, with D possibly TRBD2 on 6 matching bases. The CDR3 spans 13 residues. Trimming removed 1 base at V and 8 bases at J, with 9 bases between. The CDR3: CASSLGGTYEQFF. Here the CDR3 DNA reads TGTGCCAGCAGTTTAGGGGGGACTTATGAGCAGTTCTTC.

J is TRBJ2-1 and V is TRBV20-1, with 8 bases identical to TRBD2. This CDR3 is 11 amino acids long. Germline V lookup: CDR1 DFQATT, CDR2 SNEGSKA (reference sequence). The CDR3 sequence is CVWTSNREQFF. CDR3 nucleotides: TGCGTATGGACTAGCAATCGTGAGCAGTTCTTC.

The chain has TRBV5-1 and TRBJ2-1; 10 positions match TRBD1. The CDR3 totals 12 residues. CDR1 and CDR2 from the germline V gene are SGHRS and YFSETQ. Trimming took 3 bases from V and 9 from J; bases not matched to a gene: 0. The CDR3 sequence: CASSWTGGEQFF. DNA for the CDR3: TGCGCCAGCAGCTGGACAGGGGGTGAGCAGTTCTTC.

In this sample, this clone turned up once. The chain employs TRBV30 and TRBJ1-5, with TRBD1 matching 9 bases. V dropped 5 bases and J dropped 7; count of bases not matched to a gene: 6. The CDR3 totals 13 residues. Germline CDR1 is GTSNPN and CDR2 is SVGIG (reference sequence). The CDR3 reads CAWSGQGEQPQHF. The CDR3 DNA sequence: TGTGCCTGGTCGGGACAGGGAGAACAGCCCCAGCATTTT.

This rearrangement joins TRBV19 to TRBJ1-2; D is unresolved. V was clipped by 0 bases and J by 8 bases, with 19 bases between them. The CDR3 consists of 16 residues. Germline loops: CDR1 LNHDA, CDR2 SQIVND (reference sequence). For the CDR3, the DNA is TGTGCCAGTAGTATAGACGGGGTTTGGAGATTGGGAGGCTACACCTTC. This encodes CASSIDGVWRLGGYTF.

This clone was recorded only once. The V and J genes are TRBV28 and TRBJ1-1; weak D call: TRBD1 (6 bases). Germline-derived CDR1 and CDR2 are MDHEN and SYDVKM. The CDR3 covers 14 residues. Trimming shortened V by 4 bases and J by 4 bases, and 13 bases separated the two germline ends. CDR3 loop: CASSWGGAGTEAFF. In DNA form, the CDR3 reads TGTGCCAGCAGTTGGGGGGGCGCCGGCACTGAAGCTTTCTTT.

The V gene is TRBV24-1, the J gene TRBJ1-1; D ambiguous. Trimming took 4 bases from V and 1 from J, leaving 9 bases between them. The CDR3 contains 14 residues. The V gene's germline CDR1 is KGHDR and CDR2 SFDVKD. The CDR3 DNA reads TGTGCCACCAGTGAGGGGAGTTGGAACACTGAAGCTTTCTTT. Translating gives CATSEGSWNTEAFF.

This sequence joins TRBV7-2 and TRBJ2-7, with D possibly matching TRBD2 (5 bases). V dropped 4 bases and J dropped 5 bases, with 12 bases sitting between them. This CDR3 comprises 13 residues. Looked up from germline, CDR1 is SGHTA and CDR2 is FQGNSA. CDR3 nucleotides: TGTGCCAGCAGCTCTACTAGGAGCCACGAGCAGTACTTC. Its translation is CASSSTRSHEQYF.

The rearrangement uses TRBV5-1 and TRBJ1-3; 12 bases match TRBD1. The ends lost 4 bases at V and 4 bases at J; junction bases unmatched: 3. This CDR3 spans 15 amino acids. CDR1 is SGHRS, CDR2 YFSETQ, per germline. CDR3 protein: CASSAGTGGGNTIYF. DNA for the CDR3: TGCGCCAGCAGCGCCGGGACAGGGGGCGGAAACACCATATATTTT. The full variable domain, rest sourced from reference TRBV5-1 and TRBJ1-3, is KAGVTQTPRYLIKTRGQQVTLSCSPISGHRSVSWYQQTPGQGLQFLFEYFSETQRNKGNFPGRFSGRQFSNSRSEMNVSTLELGDSALYLCASSAGTGGGNTIYFGEGSWLTVV.

The V and J genes are TRBV20-1 and TRBJ2-3; TRBD2 matches at 7 bases. Germline CDR1 is DFQATT and CDR2 is SNEGSKA (reference sequence). With 3 bases clipped from V and 4 bases from J, the junction kept 10 bases outside the gene matches. The CDR3 consists of 15 residues. CDR3 DNA sequence: TGCAGTGCTAGTTTACTCGCGGGAGTTCCAGATACGCAGTATTTT. It encodes CSASLLAGVPDTQYF.

The chain is built from TRBV6-1 and TRBJ2-1; TRBD2 matches at 9 bases. The germline gives CDR1 MNHNS, CDR2 SASEGT. CDR3 size: 17 residues. The V and J ends lost 3 bases and 0 bases, in that order; junction bases with no gene match: 6. This chain's CDR3 is CASSDRLAEISYNEQFF. The CDR3 nucleotides read TGTGCCAGCAGTGACCGACTAGCGGAGATCTCCTACAATGAGCAGTTCTTC.

V and J are TRBV9 and TRBJ2-1; D is uncertain. The CDR3 is made up of 12 amino acids. Germline V CDR1 and CDR2: SGDLS, YYNGEE. Trimming pared 0 bases from V and 10 bases from J, leaving 8 bases between. CDR3 DNA: TGTGCCAGCAGCGTAGTCAAAGAGGAGCAGTTCTTC. Protein sequence: CASSVVKEEQFF.

The sample holds a few counts of this clone. This chain joins TRBV19 and TRBJ1-5, with TRBD1 matching 7 bases. The germline V gene encodes CDR1 LNHDA and CDR2 SQIVND (reference sequence). The CDR3 extends over 15 amino acids. V lost 6 bases to trimming and J lost 2 bases; unmatched junction nucleotides: 7. The CDR3 loop is CASRNAGGGNQPQHF. In DNA, the CDR3 is TGTGCCAGTAGGAATGCAGGGGGAGGCAATCAGCCCCAGCATTTT.

The chain combines TRBV19 with TRBJ1-1; the D gene is possibly TRBD1 (5 bases). The CDR3 consists of 14 residues. Trimming took off 2 bases at V and 1 base at J, with 8 bases between the two ends. The germline V gene has CDR1 LNHDA and CDR2 SQIVND (reference sequence). CDR3 region: CASSIFGGNTEAFF. In nucleotides, the CDR3 is TGTGCCAGTAGTATATTCGGGGGGAACACTGAAGCTTTCTTT.

J is TRBJ1-1 and V is TRBV5-8; D is undetermined. With 1 base removed from V and 4 bases from J, the gap between germline ends came to 8 bases. Germline V gene sequence: CDR1 SGHTS, CDR2 YDEGEE. The CDR3 spans 13 residues. The CDR3 bases are TGTGCCAGCAGCTTGTTCGAGGTCACTGAAGCTTTCTTT. Its protein product is CASSLFEVTEAFF.

In regard to this clone: At one end the junction does not follow the germline gene, possibly because of a read error. The rearrangement joins TRBV7-8 to TRBJ2-2; D remains ambiguous. The CDR3 spans 14 residues. CDR1 and CDR2 from the germline V gene are SGHVS and FQNEAQ. The CDR3 DNA sequence: TGTGCCAGCAACTTACGGGTTGGCGCCGGGGAGCTGTTTTTT. Translated, it gives CASNLRVGAGELFF.

This clone appeared a few times. The gene calls are TRBV6-6 and TRBJ1-6; tentative D call: TRBD1 (6 bases). Germline V gene sequence: CDR1 MNHNY, CDR2 SVGAGI (reference sequence). There are 16 residues in the CDR3. V shed 2 bases and J shed 5 bases, with 13 bases lying between them. The CDR3 reads CASSYPGGRDNSPLHF. The CDR3 DNA reads as TGTGCCAGCAGTTACCCGGGGGGCAGGGATAATTCACCCCTCCACTTT.

This clone occurred a few times. This sequence joins TRBV4-2 and TRBJ2-7, with D unclear. CDR1 and CDR2 from the germline V gene are LGHNA and YNFKEQ. The length of the CDR3 is 12 residues. V was cut by 3 bases and J by 7 bases, with 10 bases left in between. The CDR3 is CASSQDRLEQYF. The CDR3 DNA sequence: TGTGCCAGCAGCCAGGATAGACTTGAGCAGTACTTC.

This clone was seen a handful of times. The V gene is TRBV5-4, the J gene TRBJ2-1; TRBD2 matches 8 bases. The germline gives CDR1 SGHNT, CDR2 YYREEE (reference sequence). There are 15 residues in the CDR3. The V gene end was trimmed by 2 bases and the J gene end by 4 bases; junction bases not matched to a gene: 5. CDR3 coding DNA: TGTGCCAGCAGCTTTGGACTAGCCGGATACAATGAGCAGTTCTTC. It specifies CASSFGLAGYNEQFF.

The V call is TRBV6-2 or TRBV6-3, the J call TRBJ2-2; TRBD2 matches 9 bases. V shed 0 bases and J 4 bases; nucleotides not matched to a gene: 6. The CDR3 totals 17 residues. Germline V lookup: CDR1 MNHEY, CDR2 SVGEGT. CDR3 nucleotides: TGTGCCAGCAGTTACTCGAGCGGGAGGTATCCCACCGGGGAGCTGTTTTTT. This gives the protein CASSYSSGRYPTGELFF.

The chain couples TRBV5-4 to TRBJ2-7, with a possible D match to TRBD2 (6 bases). V lost 0 bases, J lost 4 bases, and 11 bases lay in between. Germline loops: CDR1 SGHNT, CDR2 YYREEE (reference sequence). The CDR3 has 14 residues. The CDR3 spells CASSLATSRYEQYF. The CDR3 DNA follows: TGTGCCAGCAGCTTGGCCACTAGCCGTTACGAGCAGTACTTC.

This clone has only one observation. J is TRBJ2-5 and V is TRBV6-5; the match to TRBD2 covers 7 bases. CDR1 MNHEY and CDR2 SVGAGI come from the germline V gene. The CDR3 has 13 residues. The ends lost 6 bases at V and 2 bases at J; junction bases unmatched: 3. The CDR3: CASSWEGQETQYF. Here the CDR3 DNA reads TGTGCCAGCAGCTGGGAGGGACAAGAGACCCAGTACTTC.

Note on this clone: Being one base from a much bigger clone, this may be a read error. V and J are TRBV19 and TRBJ2-3, with D unclear. The V end was cut by 10 bases, the J end by 8 bases, with 22 bases between. Germline V gene data show CDR1 as LNHDA and CDR2 as SQIVND (reference sequence). There are 14 residues in the CDR3. Written as DNA, the CDR3 is TGTGCCAATAAACCCAGATCAAGCACGGGTACGCAGTATTTT. Translation: CANKPRSSTGTQYF.

The chain employs TRBV6-5 and TRBJ2-1; 7 bases fit TRBD1. V shed 7 bases, J shed 5 bases, and the junction held 8 bases outside the gene matches. Looked up from germline, CDR1 is MNHEY and CDR2 is SVGAGI. This CDR3 contains 14 residues. CDR3 coding DNA: TGTGCCAGCACTGTGACAGGGATTAACAATGAGCAGTTCTTC. Its protein is CASTVTGINNEQFF.

The chain carries TRBV7-8 and TRBJ2-1, with 7 bases fitting TRBD1. The germline V gene encodes CDR1 SGHVS and CDR2 FQNEAQ. The CDR3 spans 14 residues. V dropped 5 bases and J dropped 6; count of bases not matched to a gene: 7. The CDR3 sequence is CASSRQGVVNEQFF. The DNA of the CDR3 is TGTGCCAGCAGCAGGCAGGGGGTGGTCAATGAGCAGTTCTTC.